Listed below are T cell receptor beta chains from one sample, sequenced in a study of blood T cell repertoires in COVID-19. Assay used: immunoSEQ multiplex PCR; TCRdb lists only in-frame clones, some missing. The table lists 380,000 or so clones, approximately 87% of them singletons. Source material: PBMCs or T cells enriched from blood (not recorded which). These TCRs come from a man under 40 who had recovered from COVID-19. CDR3s include the opening cysteine and the closing phenylalanine or tryptophan. The order of the fields is J gene, clone size, V gene, D gene, CDR3 DNA, CDR3 protein. A D gene is named only where the DNA matches it firmly. The listing skips clone size in some rows; elsewhere it reads once, few, many or a size class.

>TRBJ1-2|once|TRBV7-2|NA
TGTGCCAGCAGCTTCCCCACGGTCTTGGGCTACACCTTC
CASSFPTVLGYTF
>TRBJ1-6|NA|TRBV2|TRBD1
TGTGCCAGCAGCCTGGACAGGAACGATTCACCCCTCCACTTT
CASSLDRNDSPLHF
>TRBJ1-1|NA|TRBV13|NA
TGTGCCAGCAGCCCCTGGGGGCTCATGAACACTGAAGCTTTCTTT
CASSPWGLMNTEAFF
>TRBJ1-1|NA|TRBV27|NA
TGTGCCAGCAGTCCGGATAGAGGGGGGGCAGCTGAAGCTTTCTTT
CASSPDRGGAAEAFF
>TRBJ2-3|NA|TRBV7-2|TRBD2
TGTGCCAGCAGCCTGGGACTAGCGGGGAACACAGATACGCAGTATTTT
CASSLGLAGNTDTQYF
>TRBJ2-4|NA|TRBV10-1|TRBD1
TGCGCCAGCAGCCCAGGGACAGGGGGAATACGGAGGGCCAAAAACATTCAGTACTTC
CASSPGTGGIRRAKNIQYF
>TRBJ2-2|NA|TRBV5-4|TRBD1
TGTGCCAGCTTCGGGACAGGGAACACCGGGGAGCTGTTTTTT
CASFGTGNTGELFF
>TRBJ2-5|NA|TRBV6-5|TRBD1
TGTGCCAGCAGCCTGACAGGGGGCCAGACCCAGTACTTC
CASSLTGGQTQYF
>TRBJ2-3|NA|TRBV13|TRBD1
TGTGCCAGCCGAGGGCAGGGGGGCACAGATACGCAGTATTTT
CASRGQGGTDTQYF
>TRBJ2-7|NA|TRBV30|NA
TGTGCCTGGGGCACAGGGTCCCACGAGCAGTACTTC
CAWGTGSHEQYF
>TRBJ2-3|NA|TRBV12-3/TRBV12-4|TRBD1
TGTGCCAGCAGCTCAGACAGGGGGAATACGCAGTATTTT
CASSSDRGNTQYF
>TRBJ2-2|NA|TRBV6-5|TRBD1
TGTGCCAGCCGGACAGGGGTCACCGGGGAGCTGTTTTTT
CASRTGVTGELFF
>TRBJ2-7|NA|TRBV14|NA
TGTGCCAGCAGCCAAGATAGGGGTCCCTCCTACGAGCAGTACTTC
CASSQDRGPSYEQYF
>TRBJ2-7|once|TRBV2|NA
TGTGCCAGGATTACAGGCTACGAGCAGTACTTC
CARITGYEQYF
>TRBJ1-2|NA|TRBV5-6|NA
TGTGCCAGCAGCTTGTGGTCGAGTGGCTACACCTTC
CASSLWSSGYTF
>TRBJ2-1|NA|TRBV15|NA
TGTGCCACCAGCAGGGATAGCGGCTCCTACAATGAGCAGTTCTTC
CATSRDSGSYNEQFF
>TRBJ1-2|NA|TRBV18|NA
TGTGCCAGCTCACCTGACAGCAACTATGGCTACACCTTC
CASSPDSNYGYTF
>TRBJ2-1|once|TRBV24-1|TRBD1
TGTGCCACCAGTGGTTCGGGACAGGGGTACAATGAGCAGTTCTTC
CATSGSGQGYNEQFF
>TRBJ1-5|NA|TRBV2|NA
TGTGCCAGCACCAGGGCCCGCAATCAGCCCCAGCATTTT
CASTRARNQPQHF
>TRBJ1-5|NA|TRBV5-3|TRBD1
TGTGCCAGAAGCGAGACAGGGGGACCGTTGAAAAGCAATCAGCCCCAGCATTTT
CARSETGGPLKSNQPQHF
>TRBJ1-5|NA|TRBV4-1|NA
TGCGCCAGCAGCCAAGTGTCTACGTTCGGGGGTTTCCATCAGCCCCAGCATTTT
CASSQVSTFGGFHQPQHF
>TRBJ2-5|once|TRBV28|TRBD2
TGTGCCAGCAGTCGGGGGGGGAACACTAAAGAGACCCAGTACTTC
CASSRGGNTKETQYF
>TRBJ2-7|NA|TRBV7-9|TRBD2
TGTGCCAGCAGCTGGCGGGGGGTACTCTACGAGCAGTACTTC
CASSWRGVLYEQYF
>TRBJ2-7|NA|TRBV30|NA
TGTGCCTGGAGAGGGGGCTACGAGCAGTACTTC
CAWRGGYEQYF
>TRBJ1-6|NA|TRBV25-1|TRBD1
TGTGCCAGCAGTGAACAGGGGGCCTCACCCCTCCACTTT
CASSEQGASPLHF
>TRBJ1-2|NA|TRBV5-6|NA
TGTGCCAGCAGCTTAACGGGAATCAACTATGGCTACACCTTC
CASSLTGINYGYTF
>TRBJ1-6|NA|TRBV27|NA
TGTGCCAGCAGGCCCAACGAGTCCTATAATTCACCCCTCCACTTT
CASRPNESYNSPLHF
>TRBJ2-7|NA|TRBV5-1|TRBD1
TGCGCCAGCAGCTGGGACAGGAGCTCCTACGAGCAGTACTTC
CASSWDRSSYEQYF
>TRBJ1-3|NA|TRBV2|NA
TGTGCCAGCAGGTCCACAGGGTCTTCACTCTCTGGAAACACCATATATTTT
CASRSTGSSLSGNTIYF
>TRBJ1-6|NA|TRBV19|TRBD1
TGTGCCAGTAGTATCTCCATAGACCGGGACAGTAATTCACCCCTCCACTTT
CASSISIDRDSNSPLHF
>TRBJ2-5|NA|TRBV5-4|TRBD1
TGTGCCTTCGTCCCGGGACAGGGCTTCCAAGAGACCCAGTACTTC
CAFVPGQGFQETQYF
>TRBJ2-1|NA|TRBV27|TRBD2
TGTGCCAGCAGACCTAGCGGGGGGCCCCGGAATGAGCAGTTCTTC
CASRPSGGPRNEQFF
>TRBJ2-1|NA|TRBV10-3|NA
TGTGCCATCGGGCCCCCACAGGGCGGTGAGCAGTTCTTC
CAIGPPQGGEQFF
>TRBJ1-2|NA|TRBV6-1|TRBD1
TGTGCCAGCAGTGATGGGACAGGGGATTTCTATGGCTACACCTTC
CASSDGTGDFYGYTF
>TRBJ1-1|NA|TRBV7-8|NA
TGTGCCAGCAGCGGGCGACAGAACACTGAAGCTTTCTTT
CASSGRQNTEAFF
>TRBJ1-1|NA|TRBV10-3|TRBD1
TGTGCCAGCCAGGGGGCTGGCACTGAAGCTTTCTTT
CASQGAGTEAFF
>TRBJ1-2|NA|TRBV10-1|NA
TGCGCCAGCAGTGTGAGCAGGGCCTATGGCTACACCTTC
CASSVSRAYGYTF